These T cell receptor beta chains were read from a single sample in a study of cytomegalovirus exposure and HLA in healthy donors. Sequenced by immunoSEQ multiplex PCR; TCRdb stores in-frame clones only, minus some. The table records some 140,000 clones, approximately 79% of them present only once. The sample was PBMCs. These receptors were collected from a young man in good health and CMV-seropositive. Both conserved end residues are part of each CDR3.

cdr3_aa,j_call,v_call
CASSYMGEAGNTIYF,TRBJ1-3,TRBV6-5
CASSDGGGASFYEQYF,TRBJ2-7,TRBV10-1
CASSGHRGSGQPQHF,TRBJ1-5,TRBV27
CASSYFPAGQAGELFF,TRBJ2-2,TRBV6-6
CASSGRLHEQYF,TRBJ2-7,TRBV28
CASSSGPDEQFF,TRBJ2-1,TRBV7-3
CAFSGWQGEQYF,TRBJ2-7,TRBV30
CASSLVPDRAYEQYF,-,TRBV5-1
CASSYRGLGTDTQYF,TRBJ2-3,TRBV6-5
CASSSSSGRKTQYF,TRBJ2-5,TRBV19
CAWSVGVYSNQPQHF,TRBJ1-5,TRBV30
CASSVEQGTEAFF,TRBJ1-1,TRBV9
CATLGRWGYGYTF,TRBJ1-2,TRBV6-5
CASGPRTGSYNEQFF,TRBJ2-1,TRBV5-4
CASSIERKSSYEQYF,TRBJ2-7,TRBV19
CASSLAASGGYNEQFF,TRBJ2-1,TRBV7-8
CASSLVPQGSYEQYF,TRBJ2-7,TRBV7-2
CASSFITGQWEETQYF,TRBJ2-5,TRBV14
CASTLAGDTQYF,TRBJ2-3,TRBV11-2
CSVATGVDGYTF,TRBJ1-2,TRBV29-1
CASSHTSGGAGTDTQYF,TRBJ2-3,TRBV5-1
CASSLVGGTSTDTQYF,TRBJ2-3,TRBV27
CASSSGTSGSYEQYF,TRBJ2-7,TRBV6-5
CASSQDDSGFYEQYF,TRBJ2-7,TRBV4-2
CAISANRDIYGYTF,TRBJ1-2,TRBV10-3
CASSLDYVIGEQFF,TRBJ2-1,TRBV4-3
CAIRGGITEAFF,TRBJ1-1,TRBV10-3
CASSSSPYVEQFF,TRBJ2-1,TRBV7-2
CASSQGLSYGYTF,TRBJ1-2,TRBV5-8
CASMDRNLNTEAFF,TRBJ1-1,TRBV6-1
CASSRDRDLNYGYTF,TRBJ1-2,TRBV2
CASSLGLATNEQFF,TRBJ2-1,TRBV5-5
CASSPGQGLKQYF,TRBJ2-7,TRBV19
CASSEWAGYTF,TRBJ1-2,TRBV6-1
CASSLSGQSYEQYF,TRBJ2-7,TRBV7-2
CASSQDGTRLARHNEQFF,TRBJ2-1,TRBV4-3
CASTGTANTEAFF,TRBJ1-1,TRBV9
CASSKQRISAYEQYF,TRBJ2-7,TRBV7-8
CASSISPTGSETQYF,TRBJ2-5,TRBV19
CASSVEWSGGLGQYF,TRBJ2-3,TRBV9
CSATGGQGWTEAFF,TRBJ1-1,TRBV29-1
CASKVPSVYEQYF,TRBJ2-7,TRBV2
CASSSGGLAVYF,TRBJ2-3,TRBV7-8
CATSRGWWGTNTEAFF,TRBJ1-1,TRBV15
CASSYGGASYGYTF,TRBJ1-2,TRBV6-6
CASSYGLAASSGANVLTF,TRBJ2-6,TRBV5-5
CASRPGQNSNQPQHF,TRBJ1-5,TRBV27
CASGTGYTDTQYF,TRBJ2-3,TRBV19
CASSSPDSPYEQYF,TRBJ2-7,TRBV9
CASSLGFSGANVLTF,TRBJ2-6,TRBV11-3
CASRWGQGETQYF,TRBJ2-5,TRBV21-1
CASSPTSPRYETQYF,TRBJ2-5,TRBV6-5